A selection of T cell receptor beta chains follows, all from one sample in a study of graft-versus-host responses after intestinal transplantation. The repertoire was sequenced with immunoSEQ multiplex PCR; TCRdb's copy has only in-frame clones and lacks some. Of tens of thousands of clones listed, around four fifths are singletons. The input for sequencing was PBMCs, taken 27 to 29 days after intestinal transplant. Source of these receptors: a human patient who received an intestinal transplant, so some T cells may come from the graft donor. The CDR3 runs from the conserved cysteine through the conserved F or W. Size tells how often a clone was seen (once, few, many) or the class of an expanded clone, and some rows leave it out.

j_call clone_size v_call cdr3_aa
TRBJ1-2 . TRBV28 CASRFWGLRGSYTF
TRBJ2-3 . TRBV5-1 CASSSDSPDTQYF
TRBJ2-1 . TRBV9 CASGETAYNEQFF
TRBJ2-5 . TRBV27 CASSLWGGGGGETQYF
TRBJ2-5 . TRBV5-1 CASSSGDFQETQYF
TRBJ2-3 . TRBV2 CARTVAGRGADTQYF
TRBJ1-2 . TRBV7-9 CASSLGQGAGYTF
TRBJ2-1 once TRBV7-9 CASSPDRSSYNEQFF
TRBJ2-3 . TRBV11-1 CASELTQGWEDTQYF
TRBJ2-3 . TRBV29-1 CSVEVLADTQYF
TRBJ1-2 few TRBV11-2 CASSPDRVGLGKGYTF
TRBJ2-1 . TRBV9 CASSVGLAGYNEQFF
TRBJ1-1 . TRBV6-1 CASSEDSNMNTEAFF